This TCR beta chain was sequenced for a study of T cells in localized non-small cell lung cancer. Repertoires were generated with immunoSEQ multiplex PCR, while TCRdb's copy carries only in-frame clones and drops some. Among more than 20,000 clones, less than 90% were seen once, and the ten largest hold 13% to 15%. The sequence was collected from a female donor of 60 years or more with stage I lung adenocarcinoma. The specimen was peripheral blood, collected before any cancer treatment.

CDR3 amino acids: CSVNQQNTEAFF. The CDR3 DNA is TGCAGCGTTAATCAGCAGAACACTGAAGCTTTCTTT. The rearrangement joins TRBV29-1 to TRBJ1-1; D remains ambiguous. The CDR3 extends over 12 amino acids. Trimming pared 5 bases from V and 1 base from J, leaving 8 bases between. Germline V gene sequence: CDR1 SQVTM, CDR2 ANQGSEA. The complete variable domain, with remaining parts taken from reference TRBV29-1 and TRBJ1-1, reads SAVISQKPSRDICQRGTSLTIQCQVDSQVTMMFWYRQQPGQSLTLIATANQGSEATYESGFVIDKFPISRPNLTFSTLTVSNMSPEDSSIYLCSVNQQNTEAFFGQGTRLTVV.